The 14 T cell receptor beta chains listed next were all sequenced from one sample in a study of blood T cell repertoires in COVID-19. Assay: immunoSEQ multiplex PCR; the TCRdb copy retains only in-frame clones and omits some. The table lists 65,000 to 95,000 clones, around 90% of them singletons, with 5.5% to 7.5% in the top ten. What was sequenced was peripheral blood. The receptors were gathered from a man aged 70-80 years with acute or convalescent COVID-19.

V is TRBV11-3 and J is TRBJ2-7, with D maybe TRBD2 (5 bases). CDR3 length: 16 residues. The germline gives CDR1 SGHNT, CDR2 YENEEA. V lost 4 bases to trimming and J lost 3 bases, with 19 bases between them. CDR3 sequence reads: CASSSLSTGRRYEQYF. The CDR3 nucleotides are TGTGCCAGCAGCTCCCTTTCGACGGGAAGGCGCTACGAGCAGTACTTC.

This clone came up a few times. The chain employs TRBV5-6 and TRBJ2-1, with TRBD2 identical over 11 bases. The CDR3 covers 19 residues. V dropped 2 bases and J dropped 0; count of bases not matched to a gene: 10. Germline V gives CDR1 SGHDT, CDR2 YYEEEE. The CDR3: CASSLNPVTSGSSYNEQFF. The CDR3 region has the DNA TGTGCCAGCAGCTTAAACCCGGTCACTAGCGGGAGCTCCTACAATGAGCAGTTCTTC.

The J gene is TRBJ2-1, the V gene TRBV6-5; 8 nucleotides agree with TRBD2. The V gene end was trimmed by 2 bases and the J gene end by 3 bases; junction bases not matched to a gene: 6. The germline V gene has CDR1 MNHEY and CDR2 SVGAGI. CDR3 length equals 16 residues. The CDR3 sequence is CASSYARGAFYNEQFF. In nucleotides, the CDR3 is TGTGCCAGCAGTTACGCGCGGGGGGCATTCTACAATGAGCAGTTCTTC.

This chain links TRBV6-5 with TRBJ1-6, with D maybe TRBD1 (5 bases). Trimming removed 2 bases at V and 9 bases at J, with 17 bases between. The CDR3 runs 16 residues. The germline V gene encodes CDR1 MNHEY and CDR2 SVGAGI. CDR3 DNA sequence: TGTGCCAGCAGTTACGCTGTTGACACAAGGGGTTCACCCCTCCACTTT. This sequence encodes CASSYAVDTRGSPLHF.

The chain recombines TRBV7-6 with TRBJ2-1; tentative D call: TRBD2 (6 bases). This CDR3 spans 16 amino acids. The V end lost 1 base, the J end lost 7 bases, and 17 bases lay between the germline ends. In germline, CDR1 is SGHVS, CDR2 FNYEAQ. CDR3 bases: TGTGCCAGCAGCTTAGTTGGAGGAGGGGTTTATAATGAGCAGTTCTTC. Amino acids: CASSLVGGGVYNEQFF.

This clone was seen a few times. This chain connects TRBV29-1 to TRBJ2-1; 11 positions match TRBD1. This CDR3 has 15 residues. The germline V gene encodes CDR1 SQVTM and CDR2 ANQGSEA. Trimming removed 1 base from V and 5 bases from J; junction bases left unmatched: 4. The CDR3 sequence: CSVEAPGQGDNEQFF. CDR3 coding DNA: TGCAGCGTTGAAGCACCGGGACAGGGGGACAATGAGCAGTTCTTC.

The genes are TRBV5-8 and TRBJ1-1; D gene uncertain. The CDR3 runs to 18 residues. Germline V gene data show CDR1 as SGHTS and CDR2 as YDEGEE. V lost 2 bases and J 2 bases, leaving 22 bases between the germline ends. The DNA of the CDR3 is TGTGCCAGCAGCTTAGATATAAAAGGCGGATTAGGAAACACTGAAGCTTTCTTT. Encoded protein: CASSLDIKGGLGNTEAFF.

Only one count was recorded for this clone. The chain has TRBV12-3 or TRBV12-4 and TRBJ1-2, with D hard to call. V was shortened by 8 bases and J by 4 bases, with 11 bases between the two germline ends. The CDR3 sequence is 12 residues long. The DNA for the CDR3 is TGTGCCAGCGGAGGAGGGTTCTATGGCTACACCTTC. Its translation: CASGGGFYGYTF.

The V gene is TRBV24-1, the J gene TRBJ2-1; 11 bases match TRBD2. V was pared by 4 bases and J by 4 bases, with 5 bases of the junction left unmatched. This CDR3 spans 16 amino acids. The germline V gene encodes CDR1 KGHDR and CDR2 SFDVKD. The CDR3 DNA follows: TGTGCCACCAGTGAAACTCGACTAGCGGGGTACAATGAGCAGTTCTTC. Its protein is CATSETRLAGYNEQFF.

The chain links TRBV5-6 to TRBJ2-1, with 9 bases identical to TRBD2. This CDR3 spans 16 amino acids. The V gene's germline CDR1 is SGHDT and CDR2 YYEEEE. V lost 7 bases, J lost 0 bases, and 8 bases stayed unmatched. The CDR3 DNA is TGTGCCAGCGCACGAGGCGGGGGGGCCTCCTACAATGAGCAGTTCTTC. This sequence encodes CASARGGGASYNEQFF.

This clone was detected only a few times. The chain carries TRBV29-1 and TRBJ2-1; 8 bases match TRBD2. V dropped 3 bases and J dropped 2; count of bases not matched to a gene: 9. Germline V gives CDR1 SQVTM, CDR2 ANQGSEA. The CDR3 totals 16 residues. The CDR3 sequence: CSVEGAGDVPYNEQFF. For the CDR3, the DNA is TGCAGCGTTGAGGGAGCGGGAGATGTCCCCTACAATGAGCAGTTCTTC.

The chain joins TRBV12-5 to TRBJ1-2; D is uncertain. The V end lost 6 bases, the J end lost 2 bases, and 10 bases lay between the germline ends. The CDR3 runs 13 residues. Germline values: CDR1 LGHNT, CDR2 FRNRAP. CDR3 in DNA: TGTGCTAGTGGCCTCGACGGGAACTATGGCTACACCTTC. This encodes CASGLDGNYGYTF.

The J gene is TRBJ1-1, the V gene TRBV2, with 7 bases matching TRBD1. CDR3 length: 16 amino acids. Germline CDR1 is SNHLY and CDR2 is FYNNEI. V lost 1 base, J lost 1 base, and 6 bases stayed unmatched. The CDR3 region has the DNA TGTGCCAGCAGTGAAGGGAAAGGGGGCCAGAACACTGAAGCTTTCTTT. It encodes CASSEGKGGQNTEAFF.

This chain joins TRBV6-6 and TRBJ2-7; 8 bases fit TRBD1. Germline V lookup: CDR1 MNHNY, CDR2 SVGAGI (reference sequence). V trimming: 5 bases; J trimming: 3 bases; junction bases outside the gene matches: 6. This CDR3 region has 14 residues. The CDR3 DNA is TGTGCCAGCAGTAAAGGGACAGGCATCTACGAGCAGTACTTC. Protein sequence: CASSKGTGIYEQYF.